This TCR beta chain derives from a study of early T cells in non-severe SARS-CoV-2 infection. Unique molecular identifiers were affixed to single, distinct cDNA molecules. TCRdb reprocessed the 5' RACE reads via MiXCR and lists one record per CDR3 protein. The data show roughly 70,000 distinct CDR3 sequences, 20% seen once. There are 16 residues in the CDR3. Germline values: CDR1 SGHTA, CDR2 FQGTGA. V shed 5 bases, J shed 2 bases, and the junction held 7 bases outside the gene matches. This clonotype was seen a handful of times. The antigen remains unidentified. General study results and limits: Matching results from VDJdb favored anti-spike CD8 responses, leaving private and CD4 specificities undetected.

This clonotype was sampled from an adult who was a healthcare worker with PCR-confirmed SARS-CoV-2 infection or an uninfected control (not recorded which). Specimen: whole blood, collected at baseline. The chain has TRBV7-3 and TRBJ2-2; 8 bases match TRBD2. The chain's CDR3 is CASSPLGGANTGELFF. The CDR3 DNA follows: TGTGCCAGCAGCCCCCTCGGGGGGGCTAACACCGGGGAGCTGTTTTTT.